Below, 22 T cell receptor beta chains from the same sample are listed, as sequenced in a study of post-analysis software for immune sequencing data. Notes on the study in general: Elevated frequency relative to controls characterized four or five TRBV segments in patients, TRBV5-6, TRBV5-1 and TRBV20-1 among them.

For these TCRs, the target antigens are not known. The authors incorporated unique molecular identifiers into the TCR beta cDNA libraries. TCRdb processed the PCR reads anew with MiXCR; each CDR3 protein has one entry. Of around 500,000 distinct CDR3 sequences in the sample, about a third were seen once. The sample consisted of blood. These receptors originate from a girl aged 2-17 years with multiple sclerosis.

The CDR3 spells CASSLMYQPQHF. CDR3 DNA: TGTGCCAGCAGCTTAATGTATCAGCCCCAGCATTTT. The V call is TRBV7-9, the J call TRBJ1-5; D gene ambiguous. V was shortened by 2 bases and J by 5 bases, with 4 bases between the two germline ends. CDR1 and CDR2 (germline): SEHNR, FQNEAQ (reference sequence). The CDR3 spans 12 residues.

The genes are TRBV20-1 and TRBJ2-1; D not resolved. The CDR3 has 13 residues. V lost 0 bases and J lost 13, with 16 bases in between. The V gene's germline CDR1 is DFQATT and CDR2 SNEGSKA (reference sequence). The CDR3 here is CSARDESAETQFF. DNA for the CDR3: TGCAGTGCTAGAGATGAAAGCGCCGAGACCCAGTTCTTC.

This clonotype was counted only a few times. This sequence joins TRBV4-2 and TRBJ1-2, with a weak D call TRBD1 (5 bases). The V end was cut by 0 bases, the J end by 2 bases, with 16 bases between. The V gene's germline CDR1 is LGHNA and CDR2 YNFKEQ. This CDR3 has 17 amino acids. In nucleotides, the CDR3 is TGTGCCAGCAGCCAAGATGGCGGTACGGGGCAGAACTATGGCTACACCTTC. Translated: CASSQDGGTGQNYGYTF.

This chain joins TRBV7-3 and TRBJ2-1, with 13 bases fitting TRBD2. Trimming removed 5 bases from V and 9 bases from J; junction bases left unmatched: 4. The CDR3 is 14 amino acids. Germline CDR1 reads SGHTA; CDR2 reads FQGTGA. CDR3 protein: CASSPGLAGLEQFF. CDR3 coding DNA: TGTGCCAGCAGCCCGGGACTAGCGGGGCTTGAGCAGTTCTTC.

This chain links TRBV11-3 with TRBJ2-2, with 9 positions matching TRBD1. The germline V gene encodes CDR1 SGHNT and CDR2 YENEEA. The CDR3 covers 15 residues. After removal of 6 bases from V and 5 bases from J, the junction contained 7 bases not matched to a gene. CDR3 loop: CASSLSTGGTGELFF. CDR3 sequence (DNA): TGTGCCAGCAGTTTATCGACAGGGGGTACCGGGGAGCTGTTTTTT.

The table lists this clonotype with many counts. The rearrangement links TRBV29-1 to TRBJ2-7, with a tentative D call TRBD2 (6 bases). CDR3 length: 14 amino acids. The germline CDR1 and CDR2 sequences are SQVTM and ANQGSEA. The V end was cut by 6 bases, the J end by 5 bases, with 20 bases between. The CDR3 DNA reads as TGCAGCGTAGACGTAGCGGAGGGTCTCGACGAGCAGTACTTC. It yields the protein CSVDVAEGLDEQYF.

This clonotype occurred many times. The rearrangement joins TRBV10-2 to TRBJ2-4; 8 bases are a match to TRBD2. In germline, CDR1 is WSHSY, CDR2 SAAADI. The trim removed 7 bases at V and 9 bases at J, leaving 11 bases unmatched. The CDR3 has 14 amino acids. The CDR3 sequence is CASNLRRGEGIQYF. Written as DNA, the CDR3 is TGCGCCAGCAATTTGCGGCGGGGGGAGGGCATTCAGTACTTC.

This clonotype was observed a few times. The V call is TRBV10-3, the J call TRBJ2-5; D ambiguous. This CDR3 spans 13 amino acids. V was clipped by 8 bases and J by 2 bases, with 12 bases between them. Germline V gene sequence: CDR1 ENHRY, CDR2 SYGVKD. CDR3 bases: TGTGCCATCGAGTCTTCCGATCAAGAGACCCAGTACTTC. It specifies CAIESSDQETQYF.

The V and J genes are TRBV7-8 and TRBJ2-3; 8 bases fit TRBD2. The CDR3 is 15 residues long. Germline V gives CDR1 SGHVS, CDR2 FQNEAQ. The V and J ends lost 5 bases and 3 bases, in that order; junction bases with no gene match: 7. The CDR3 coding sequence is TGTGCCAGCAGCATCGGTAGCGGGGTTACAGATACGCAGTATTTT. It translates to CASSIGSGVTDTQYF.

This clonotype has only a few counts. The rearrangement links TRBV11-2 to TRBJ2-5, with 9 bases lining up with TRBD2. Losses at the gene ends were 2 bases for V and 4 bases for J; bases not matched to a gene: 8. This CDR3 comprises 16 residues. Germline CDR1 reads SGHAT; CDR2 reads FQNNGV. CDR3 nucleotide sequence: TGTGCCAGCAGCTTAACCCAAGCGGGGGGTGGAGAGACCCAGTACTTC. This encodes CASSLTQAGGGETQYF.

In this sample, this clonotype turned up a few times. This sequence joins TRBV12-3 or TRBV12-4 and TRBJ2-4, with TRBD2 matching 7 bases. The CDR3 runs to 18 residues. Unmatched junction bases numbered 14, after V lost 6 bases and J lost 0 bases. As DNA, the CDR3 is TGTGCCAGCAGCCCCTCGGGGGGTGGGGTACTAGCCAAAAACATTCAGTACTTC. Translating it yields CASSPSGGGVLAKNIQYF.

V is TRBV10-3 and J is TRBJ2-2; D call uncertain. Trimming removed 0 bases from V and 0 bases from J, with 5 bases in between. Per the germline V gene, CDR1 is ENHRY and CDR2 is SYGVKD. This CDR3 has 15 amino acids. The CDR3 bases are TGTGCCATCAGTGAGTCCGCAACGAACACCGGGGAGCTGTTTTTT. Translation gives CAISESATNTGELFF.

This clonotype was counted only a few times. Written as DNA, the CDR3 is TGTGCCAGCAGCTTAATTTGGAGCTCCTACAATGAGCAGTTCTTC. Its translation is CASSLIWSSYNEQFF. The rearrangement links TRBV7-3 to TRBJ2-1; D is ambiguous. The CDR3 spans 15 residues. Germline V gives CDR1 SGHTA, CDR2 FQGTGA. Deletions cut 1 base from V and 0 bases from J, with 7 bases between.

V is TRBV28 and J is TRBJ2-7, with TRBD2 matching 7 bases. The better agreement between TRBJ2-5 and the DNA end casts doubt on the J call. The V gene's germline CDR1 is MDHEN and CDR2 SYDVKM. The CDR3 length is 14 residues. The CDR3 here is CASSPLGGDETQYF. CDR3 nucleotide sequence: TGTGCCAGCAGTCCTTTGGGGGGGGATGAGACCCAGTACTTC.

This clonotype was found a few times. The chain recombines TRBV7-2 with TRBJ2-1; TRBD2 matches at 9 bases. Germline-derived CDR1 and CDR2 are SGHTA and FQGNSA. J gave up 4 bases and V 1 base, and 5 bases lay outside the gene matches. The CDR3 has 16 amino acids. The CDR3 region has the DNA TGTGCCAGCAGCTTAGGCGGCGGGGGGGGGTACAATGAGCAGTTCTTC. This gives the protein CASSLGGGGGYNEQFF. Complete variable domain (other parts from reference TRBV7-2 and TRBJ2-1): GAGVSQSPSNKVTEKGKDVELRCDPISGHTALYWYRQSLGQGLEFLIYFQGNSAPDKSGLPSDRFSAERTGGSVSTLTIQRTQQEDSAVYLCASSLGGGGGYNEQFFGPGTRLTVL.

This clonotype has just a few counts. This chain links TRBV20-1 with TRBJ2-5; TRBD2 matches 7 bases. CDR1 DFQATT and CDR2 SNEGSKA come from the germline V gene (reference sequence). The length of the CDR3 is 12 residues. Trimming at V came to 3 bases and at J to 10 bases, leaving 8 bases not matched to a gene. CDR3 in amino acids: CSASPGGAFQYF. The CDR3 region has the DNA TGCAGTGCTAGCCCGGGAGGCGCGTTCCAGTACTTC.

V and J are TRBV6-6 and TRBJ1-5; unclear D gene. The V end was cut by 8 bases, the J end by 0 bases, with 8 bases between. Germline V gene lookup returns CDR1 MNHNY and CDR2 SVGAGI (reference sequence). The CDR3 is 13 residues long. In nucleotides, the CDR3 is TGTGCCAGCCGCGCCTATAGCAATCAGCCCCAGCATTTT. It translates to CASRAYSNQPQHF.

The chain uses TRBV9 and TRBJ1-4; the D gene is possibly TRBD1 (5 bases). CDR3 length: 16 amino acids. Looked up from germline, CDR1 is SGDLS and CDR2 is YYNGEE. The V end was cut by 3 bases, the J end by 0 bases, with 12 bases between. Written as DNA, the CDR3 is TGTGCCAGCAGCGCTGGGGACCTTGCAACTAATGAAAAACTGTTTTTT. Residues: CASSAGDLATNEKLFF.

This chain uses TRBV18 with TRBJ1-5; 7 bases are shared with TRBD1. The CDR3 runs 15 residues. Germline lookup yields CDR1 KGHSH and CDR2 LQKENI. Trimming removed 4 bases from V and 3 bases from J; junction bases left unmatched: 6. The CDR3 is CASSRDSSNNQPQHF. CDR3 bases: TGTGCCAGCTCACGGGACAGCAGCAACAATCAGCCCCAGCATTTT.

About this clonotype itself: A much larger clone differs by one base, so this may be a read error. The chain carries TRBV29-1 and TRBJ2-1; 9 positions match TRBD2. CDR1 and CDR2 (germline): SQVTM, ANQGSEA. This CDR3 region has 14 residues. J was trimmed by 12 bases and V by 4 bases; bases with no gene match: 13. The CDR3 region is CSVAIAGVPYGQFF. The CDR3 region has the DNA TGCAGCGTTGCTATAGCGGGGGTCCCCTATGGGCAGTTCTTC.

This clonotype was seen a few times. The chain combines TRBV12-3 or TRBV12-4 with TRBJ2-7; 8 nucleotides align to TRBD1. CDR3 length: 12 amino acids. V lost 6 bases to trimming and J lost 7 bases; unmatched junction nucleotides: 5. CDR3 DNA sequence: TGTGCCAGCAGCCAGGACAGGGAGGAGCAGTACTTC. It is translated as CASSQDREEQYF.

This clonotype occurred many times. The chain is built from TRBV20-1 and TRBJ1-5; D is possibly TRBD1 (6 bases). V was clipped by 0 bases and J by 6 bases, with 12 bases between them. The CDR3 runs 14 residues. CDR1 and CDR2 from the germline V gene are DFQATT and SNEGSKA (reference sequence). CDR3 protein: CSARDPGGGQPQHF. The CDR3 region has the DNA TGCAGTGCTAGAGATCCGGGGGGCGGTCAGCCCCAGCATTTT.